The 5 T cell receptor beta chains given below trace back to one sample, sequenced in a study of T cell changes during pregnancy in multiple sclerosis. Some clones are missing from TCRdb's copy, which holds only in-frame ones; the method was immunoSEQ multiplex PCR. In the table there are under 50,000 clones, 92% of which are singletons. The sample in question was CD4+ T cells from peripheral blood mononuclear cells, obtained in the third trimester of pregnancy. Receptors originate from a female donor with multiple sclerosis, enrolled in a pregnancy study.

The genes are TRBV6-5 and TRBJ2-7; D unclear. CDR1 is MNHEY, CDR2 SVGAGI, per germline. The CDR3 covers 13 residues. V lost 6 bases and J lost 2, with 11 bases in between. CDR3 protein: CASRGSAAYEQYF. The CDR3 bases are TGTGCCAGCAGAGGCTCTGCGGCCTACGAGCAGTACTTC.

This rearrangement joins TRBV7-2 to TRBJ1-5, with 8 bases that match TRBD1. CDR1 and CDR2 from the germline V gene are SGHTA and FQGNSA. Unmatched junction bases numbered 11, after V lost 3 bases and J lost 4 bases. The length of the CDR3 is 17 residues. Written as DNA, the CDR3 is TGTGCCAGCAGCTTTACAGGGGGGGACCGAACTAATCAGCCCCAGCATTTT. It is translated as CASSFTGGDRTNQPQHF.

The gene calls are TRBV18 and TRBJ2-7, with D perhaps TRBD1 (5 bases). This CDR3 region has 15 residues. Germline V lookup: CDR1 KGHSH, CDR2 LQKENI. Trimming left V 2 bases short and J 0 bases short, with 11 bases between. The CDR3 DNA sequence: TGTGCCAGCTCACCATCGGCGACAGCCTCCTACGAGCAGTACTTC. The encoded protein is CASSPSATASYEQYF.

V and J are TRBV23-1 and TRBJ2-2; 11 bases align to TRBD2. TRBV23-1 is an ORF; its function is uncertain. The CDR3 runs to 17 residues. Trimming cost V 6 bases and J 8 bases; bases outside gene matches: 14. This chain's CDR3 is CASRDLAGGPQGGELFF. DNA for the CDR3: TGCGCCAGCAGGGACCTAGCGGGAGGCCCTCAGGGGGGGGAGCTGTTTTTT.

J is TRBJ2-7 and V is TRBV5-6, with D possibly being TRBD1 (7 bases). V was shortened by 0 bases and J by 7 bases, with 20 bases between the two germline ends. The CDR3 is made up of 16 amino acids. Germline CDR1 and CDR2: SGHDT and YYEEEE. CDR3 sequence reads: CASSLALGRGEEEQYF. CDR3 DNA sequence: TGTGCCAGCAGCTTGGCCTTAGGCAGGGGGGAAGAAGAGCAGTACTTC.